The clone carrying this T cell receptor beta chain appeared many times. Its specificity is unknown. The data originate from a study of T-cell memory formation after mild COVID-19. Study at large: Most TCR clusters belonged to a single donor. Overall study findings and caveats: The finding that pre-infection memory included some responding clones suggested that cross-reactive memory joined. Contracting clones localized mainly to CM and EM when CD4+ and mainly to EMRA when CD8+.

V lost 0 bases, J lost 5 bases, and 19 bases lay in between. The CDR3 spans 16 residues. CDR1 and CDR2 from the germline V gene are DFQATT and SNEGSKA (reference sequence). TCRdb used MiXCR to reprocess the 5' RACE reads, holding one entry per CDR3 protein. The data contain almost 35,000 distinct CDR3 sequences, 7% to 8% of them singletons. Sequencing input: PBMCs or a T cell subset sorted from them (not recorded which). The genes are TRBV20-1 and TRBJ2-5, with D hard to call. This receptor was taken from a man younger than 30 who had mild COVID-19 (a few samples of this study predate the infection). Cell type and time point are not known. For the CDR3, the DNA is TGCAGTGCTAGAGATTCTGCTTCGCGCGATTGGGAGACCCAGTACTTC. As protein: CSARDSASRDWETQYF.